The rows below give T cell receptor beta chains drawn from one sample of a study of shared clonotypes between healthy human individuals. The repertoire was sequenced with immunoSEQ multiplex PCR; TCRdb's copy has only in-frame clones and lacks some. This sample has more than 2 million clones; approximately 95% occur once, and the top ten carry about 1.1%. Sequenced material: naive CD8+ T cells sorted from blood. The source of these receptors is a man between 18 and 35 years old in good health. CDR3s include the opening cysteine and the closing phenylalanine or tryptophan. The D gene is left open where the match is weak. Clone size is stated in some rows and not others, as once, few, many or a class when expanded.

D gene	V gene	J gene	clone size	CDR3 protein	CDR3 DNA
.	TRBV5-4	TRBJ2-3	.	CASSRRTGLSTDTQYF	TGTGCCAGCAGCCGGAGGACGGGACTTAGCACAGATACGCAGTATTTT
.	TRBV7-9	TRBJ2-7	.	CASVSDSHEQYF	TGTGCCAGCGTCTCGGACAGCCACGAGCAGTACTTC
.	TRBV19	TRBJ2-2	.	CASSMVPPNTGELFF	TGTGCCAGTAGTATGGTTCCTCCGAACACCGGGGAGCTGTTTTTT
.	TRBV27	TRBJ1-2	.	CASSPRGGNYGYTF	TGTGCCAGCAGTCCCCGAGGGGGTAACTATGGCTACACCTTC
.	TRBV6-5	TRBJ2-2	.	CASSTLGAGELFF	TGTGCCAGCAGTACCCTAGGGGCCGGGGAGCTGTTTTTT
.	TRBV7-6	TRBJ2-1	.	CASSLAEYNEQFF	TGTGCCAGCAGCTTAGCCGAGTACAATGAGCAGTTCTTC
.	TRBV5-6	TRBJ2-7	.	CASSLGAGYEQYF	TGTGCCAGCAGCTTGGGGGCAGGATACGAGCAGTACTTC
.	TRBV28	TRBJ2-1	.	CASSLVSSTYNEQFF	TGTGCCAGCAGTTTAGTGTCATCAACCTACAATGAGCAGTTCTTC
TRBD1	TRBV27	TRBJ2-7	.	CASSQTGGNYEQYF	TGTGCCAGCAGCCAGACAGGGGGAAACTACGAGCAGTACTTC
.	TRBV6-6	TRBJ1-1	once	CATQGWDTEAFF	TGTGCCACCCAGGGGTGGGACACTGAAGCTTTCTTT
.	TRBV28	TRBJ1-2	.	CASSLAGDLYGYTF	TGTGCCAGCAGTTTAGCAGGGGACCTCTATGGCTACACCTTC
.	TRBV5-8	TRBJ2-1	once	CASSLELVTNEQFF	TGTGCCAGCAGCTTGGAGCTAGTAACCAATGAGCAGTTCTTC
.	TRBV28	TRBJ2-7	.	CASTPVGGLYEQYF	TGTGCCAGCACCCCAGTTGGGGGACTTTACGAGCAGTACTTC
.	TRBV7-9	TRBJ1-1	once	CASSLGYRATEAFF	TGTGCCAGCAGCTTAGGGTACAGGGCCACTGAAGCTTTCTTT
.	TRBV30	TRBJ2-1	once	CALTPVQDPALYNEQFF	TGTGCCCTAACCCCCGTACAGGACCCTGCGCTGTACAATGAGCAGTTCTTC
.	TRBV7-9	TRBJ1-6	.	CASGPTITNSPLHF	TGTGCCAGCGGACCCACTATTACCAATTCACCCCTCCACTTT
.	TRBV18	TRBJ2-7	.	CATRGAQGIPYEQYF	TGTGCCACCAGAGGGGCGCAGGGGATACCCTACGAGCAGTACTTC
.	TRBV6-6	TRBJ1-4	.	CATENEKLFF	TGTGCCACAGAAAATGAAAAACTGTTTTTT
.	TRBV28	TRBJ2-2	.	CASSTLGEPTGELFF	TGTGCCAGCAGTACCTTAGGGGAGCCAACCGGGGAGCTGTTTTTT
TRBD2	TRBV4-3	TRBJ2-1	.	CASSPTLAGEGGEQFF	TGCGCCAGCAGCCCGACCTTAGCGGGAGAAGGGGGTGAGCAGTTCTTC
TRBD1	TRBV4-3	TRBJ2-6	.	CASSPDRILSGANVLTF	TGCGCCAGCAGCCCGGACAGGATACTCTCTGGGGCCAACGTCCTGACTTTC
TRBD2	TRBV2	TRBJ2-7	.	CASRLTSGSYEQYF	TGTGCCAGCAGGCTCACTAGCGGGAGCTACGAGCAGTACTTC
.	TRBV28	TRBJ2-4	.	CASSLFFRGEVSGLAKNIQYF	TGTGCCAGCAGTTTATTCTTCCGGGGTGAGGTCAGCGGACTAGCCAAAAACATTCAGTACTTC
.	TRBV7-9	TRBJ2-7	once	CASSLAPTWEQYF	TGTGCCAGCAGCTTAGCTCCGACTTGGGAGCAGTACTTC
.	TRBV28	TRBJ1-5	.	CASKGGDSNQPQHF	TGTGCCAGCAAGGGAGGAGATAGCAATCAGCCCCAGCATTTT
TRBD2	TRBV13	TRBJ2-7	.	CASSPTGTSGAYEQYF	TGTGCCAGCAGCCCTACCGGGACTAGCGGAGCTTACGAGCAGTACTTC
.	TRBV9	TRBJ2-7	.	CASSPGSYEQYF	TGTGCCAGCAGCCCCGGCTCCTACGAGCAGTACTTC
.	TRBV6-5	TRBJ1-4	.	CASSYSAGYSNEKLFF	TGTGCCAGCAGTTACTCAGCAGGGTATTCTAATGAAAAACTGTTTTTT
TRBD1	TRBV7-2	TRBJ2-7	.	CASSSAWTGNEQYF	TGTGCCAGCAGCTCCGCCTGGACAGGGAACGAGCAGTACTTC
TRBD2	TRBV27	TRBJ2-3	.	CASSPLTSGGAGTDTQYF	TGTGCCAGCAGTCCCCTGACTAGCGGGGGGGCGGGCACAGATACGCAGTATTTT
.	TRBV4-1	TRBJ2-7	.	CASSLQSDPMVNYEQYF	TGCGCCAGCAGCCTCCAATCCGACCCAATGGTGAATTACGAGCAGTACTTC
.	TRBV27	TRBJ2-7	.	CASALVTGSYEQYF	TGTGCCAGCGCCCTGGTGACTGGGTCCTACGAGCAGTACTTC
.	TRBV11-2	TRBJ2-7	.	CASSLDPISYEQYF	TGTGCCAGCAGCTTAGACCCAATAAGTTACGAGCAGTACTTC
.	TRBV27	TRBJ2-6	.	CASSLSRGSGANVLTF	TGTGCCAGCAGTTTATCGCGGGGCTCTGGGGCCAACGTCCTGACTTTC
.	TRBV2	TRBJ2-7	.	CASRPTGMPDEQYF	TGTGCCAGCAGGCCGACAGGTATGCCCGACGAGCAGTACTTC
.	TRBV10-2	TRBJ2-5	.	CASTPPPGVQGETQYF	TGCGCCAGCACTCCCCCTCCGGGAGTACAGGGAGAGACCCAGTACTTC
TRBD2	TRBV6-1	TRBJ2-7	.	CASSGDSGEDYEQYF	TGTGCCAGCAGTGGGGATAGCGGGGAAGACTACGAGCAGTACTTC
TRBD2	TRBV11-3	TRBJ2-2	.	CASSVREGLHGELFF	TGTGCCAGCAGCGTGCGGGAGGGCCTCCACGGGGAGCTGTTTTTT
.	TRBV15	TRBJ1-2	once	CATSRERAHYGYTF	TGTGCCACCAGCAGAGAACGGGCCCACTATGGCTACACCTTC
.	TRBV5-1	TRBJ2-3	.	CASKTDVTDTQYF	TGCGCCAGCAAAACGGATGTCACAGATACGCAGTATTTT
TRBD1	TRBV27	TRBJ2-7	.	CASSIQGAYEQYF	TGTGCCAGCAGTATCCAGGGGGCTTACGAGCAGTACTTC